Following are 18 T cell receptor beta chains from one sample sequenced in a study of T cells in tuberculosis. Regarding time point: new active TB diagnosis, blood taken before or within 7 days of starting treatment. Some clones are missing from TCRdb's copy, which holds only in-frame ones; the method was immunoSEQ multiplex PCR. The profile shows 20,000 to 25,000 clones, around 85% of them singletons. The sequencing used PBMCs, collected at tuberculosis diagnosis. These receptors were collected from an adult with tuberculosis.

The rearrangement links TRBV29-1 to TRBJ2-4, with 9 bases aligning to TRBD1. V gave up 2 bases and J gave up 8 bases; unmatched junction bases: 1. This CDR3 region has 12 residues. Germline V CDR1 and CDR2: SQVTM, ANQGSEA. This CDR3 is CSVERDRDIQYF. CDR3 coding DNA: TGCAGCGTTGAACGGGACAGGGACATTCAGTACTTC.

The J gene is TRBJ2-7, the V gene TRBV27, with a tentative D call TRBD2 (7 bases). V was trimmed by 5 bases and J by 0 bases, leaving 11 bases between them. The CDR3 has 14 residues. Germline values: CDR1 MNHEY, CDR2 SMNVEV (reference sequence). The CDR3 DNA sequence: TGTGCCAGCAGTGGGGGGGGCAGCTCCTACGAGCAGTACTTC. Protein sequence: CASSGGGSSYEQYF.

V usage is TRBV25-1 and J usage is TRBJ2-7, with 9 bases matching TRBD1. Germline V lookup: CDR1 MGHDK, CDR2 SYGVNS. The CDR3 covers 15 residues. J gave up 2 bases and V 2 bases, and 4 bases lay outside the gene matches. In nucleotides, the CDR3 is TGTGCCAGCAGTGAACCCGGACAGGGGACCTACGAGCAGTACTTC. This codes for CASSEPGQGTYEQYF.

The chain joins TRBV11-2 to TRBJ1-4; 7 nucleotides match TRBD1. The CDR3 consists of 12 residues. After removal of 5 bases from V and 16 bases from J, the junction contained 10 bases not matched to a gene. The germline gives CDR1 SGHAT, CDR2 FQNNGV. The CDR3 nucleotides are TGTGCCAGCAGCCGTCTAAAGGGACAGTGGTTTTTT. The encoded protein is CASSRLKGQWFF.

The chain uses TRBV29-1 and TRBJ2-7; unclear D gene. V was trimmed by 4 bases and J by 5 bases, leaving 9 bases between them. The CDR3 has 11 amino acids. CDR1 and CDR2 from the germline V gene are SQVTM and ANQGSEA. In DNA form, the CDR3 reads TGCAGCGTTGGAGTCGTCCACGAGCAGTACTTC. Translated: CSVGVVHEQYF.

The J gene is TRBJ2-2, the V gene TRBV25-1; no firm D call. This CDR3 region has 15 residues. CDR1 and CDR2 (germline): MGHDK, SYGVNS. V was clipped by 1 base and J by 1 base, with 7 bases between them. CDR3 residues: CASSELYRNTGELFF. The CDR3 region has the DNA TGTGCCAGCAGTGAATTATACAGGAACACCGGGGAGCTGTTTTTT.

J is TRBJ1-5 and V is TRBV7-2; the match to TRBD1 covers 9 bases. The CDR3 consists of 16 residues. Germline lookup yields CDR1 SGHTA and CDR2 FQGNSA. After removal of 0 bases from V and 4 bases from J, the junction contained 4 bases not matched to a gene. CDR3 coding DNA: TGTGCCAGCAGCTTAGCGCGGGGACAGGGTAATCAGCCCCAGCATTTT. It encodes CASSLARGQGNQPQHF.

The chain is built from TRBV6-5 and TRBJ1-3; D is ambiguous. This CDR3 contains 15 residues. The germline V gene has CDR1 MNHEY and CDR2 SVGAGI. V was shortened by 6 bases and J by 4 bases, with 16 bases between the two germline ends. The chain's CDR3 is CASSPQGGKGNTIYF. The CDR3 DNA sequence: TGTGCCAGCAGCCCCCAAGGAGGGAAAGGAAACACCATATATTTT.

V usage is TRBV27 and J usage is TRBJ2-7; TRBD1 might be the D (5 bases). V lost 2 bases and J 4 bases, leaving 12 bases between the germline ends. The germline CDR1 and CDR2 sequences are MNHEY and SMNVEV (reference sequence). This CDR3 has 14 amino acids. CDR3 residues: CASSLTPGAYEQYF. Written as DNA, the CDR3 is TGTGCCAGCAGTTTAACACCTGGGGCATACGAGCAGTACTTC.

V and J are TRBV19 and TRBJ2-7; maybe TRBD2 (6 bases). Trimming removed 7 bases at V and 9 bases at J, with 25 bases between. The CDR3 extends over 15 amino acids. Germline V gene lookup returns CDR1 LNHDA and CDR2 SQIVND (reference sequence). CDR3 in amino acids: CASTSEPGTPEGQYF. The CDR3 DNA follows: TGTGCCAGTACCTCAGAGCCTGGGACTCCAGAGGGGCAGTACTTC.

The genes are TRBV15 and TRBJ1-1; the D gene is possibly TRBD1 (5 bases). V lost 5 bases to trimming and J lost 4 bases, with 17 bases between them. Germline CDR1 reads LNHNV; CDR2 reads YYDKDF (reference sequence). The CDR3 covers 15 residues. In DNA, the CDR3 is TGTGCCACCAGCCCAGGAATCTCAGGGCTCACTGAAGCTTTCTTT. It is translated as CATSPGISGLTEAFF.

For this clone: The junction differs from germline at one of its ends, possibly a read error. The chain joins TRBV10-2 to TRBJ2-3; 9 bases fit TRBD2. From germline, CDR1 is WSHSY and CDR2 SAAADI. The CDR3 has 16 amino acids. Here the CDR3 DNA reads TGCGCCAGCAGTGCTTTGGGCGGGGGGGACACAGGTACGCAGTATTTT. Amino acids: CASSALGGGDTGTQYF.

This clone was picked up one time. V is TRBV5-1 and J is TRBJ1-1, with 8 bases matching TRBD1. This CDR3 is built from 13 residues. Germline CDR1 and CDR2: SGHRS and YFSETQ. V lost 0 bases and J lost 12; bases outside the gene matches: 7. CDR3 sequence: CASSLAGGGGTFF. The DNA for the CDR3 is TGCGCCAGCAGCTTGGCAGGGGGCGGTGGGACTTTCTTT.

The chain carries TRBV10-3 and TRBJ2-1; TRBD1 agrees at 8 bases. The CDR3 is made up of 14 amino acids. Germline V gene sequence: CDR1 ENHRY, CDR2 SYGVKD. Losses at the gene ends were 4 bases for V and 6 bases for J; bases not matched to a gene: 5. CDR3 region: CAISAQGAGNEQFF. CDR3 coding DNA: TGTGCCATCAGTGCCCAGGGGGCAGGCAATGAGCAGTTCTTC.

CDR3 nucleotides: TGCGCCAGCGCAATTAATCCAACAGGATCTGGGGCCAACGTCCTGACTTTC. This codes for CASAINPTGSGANVLTF. The chain recombines TRBV5-1 with TRBJ2-6; tentatively, D is TRBD1 (5 bases). V was pared by 7 bases and J by 1 base, with 18 bases between. Germline assignment: CDR1 SGHRS and CDR2 YFSETQ. This CDR3 spans 17 amino acids. Drawing the rest from reference TRBV5-1 and TRBJ2-6, the complete variable domain is KAGVTQTPRYLIKTRGQQVTLSCSPISGHRSVSWYQQTPGQGLQFLFEYFSETQRNKGNFPGRFSGRQFSNSRSEMNVSTLELGDSALYLCASAINPTGSGANVLTFGAGSRLTVL.

This clone was observed a single time. The rearrangement joins TRBV9 to TRBJ2-3, with 7 positions matching TRBD2. The CDR3 loop spans 16 amino acids. CDR1 is SGDLS and CDR2 is YYNGEE in the germline V gene. V shed 4 bases, J shed 0 bases, and the junction held 8 bases outside the gene matches. DNA of the CDR3: TGTGCCAGCAGCCCGAGTGACGGGAGGAGCACAGATACGCAGTATTTT. Translation gives CASSPSDGRSTDTQYF.

The V gene is TRBV11-3, the J gene TRBJ1-3; D remains ambiguous. This CDR3 has 15 amino acids. Germline CDR1 SGHNT, CDR2 YENEEA. V was trimmed by 5 bases and J by 0 bases, leaving 11 bases between them. CDR3 region: CASSRSGLSGNTIYF. The CDR3, as DNA: TGTGCCAGCAGCCGTTCCGGACTCTCTGGAAACACCATATATTTT.

The gene calls are TRBV6-5 and TRBJ1-2; D is unresolved. Trimming removed 4 bases at V and 2 bases at J, with 11 bases between. CDR3 length: 14 amino acids. Germline values: CDR1 MNHEY, CDR2 SVGAGI. The DNA of the CDR3 is TGTGCCAGCAGTTTCAACTACGGAAACTATGGCTACACCTTC. It codes for CASSFNYGNYGYTF.